This T cell receptor beta chain was identified in a study of T cells after yellow fever vaccination. The study, taken as a whole, reports: The study found a weaker secondary response that peaked faster, day 5 versus 15. Contaminants from the bulk population, in the form of abundant clonotypes, could be found in FACS-sorted repertoires. In post-booster samples, most primary-vaccination clones reappeared (about 95% CD4, nearly 90% CD8).

The ends lost 5 bases at V and 2 bases at J; junction bases unmatched: 7. The germline gives CDR1 SEHNR, CDR2 FQNEAQ (reference sequence). This CDR3 contains 15 residues. This clonotype has at least ten counts. Its specificity is not known. Synthesis of TCR cDNA relied on 5'RACE template switching, which attached a universal primer site and UMIs. Using its own MiXCR run on the 5' RACE reads, TCRdb lists one record per CDR3 protein. The table has over 250,000 distinct CDR3 sequences, about 4% seen once; the top ten hold just under 25%. The sequence derives from a young man who received the YFV17D yellow fever vaccine. This chain links TRBV7-9 with TRBJ2-5, with 8 bases aligning to TRBD2. The sample in question was PBMCs, obtained 5 days after the yellow fever booster vaccination. The CDR3 loop reads CASSATSALQETQYF. The CDR3 DNA follows: TGTGCCAGCAGCGCGACTAGCGCACTGCAAGAGACCCAGTACTTC.